The present TCR beta chain was sequenced within a study of blood T cell repertoires in COVID-19. Study summary: The origin of the acute and convalescent COVID-19 samples was the United States, Italy and Spain. Sample material is recorded as cDNA or gDNA derived from T cells, B-cell-depleted T cells, or PBMCs.

Profiled with immunoSEQ multiplex PCR; TCRdb holds only in-frame clones, not every one. The table records 25,000 to 35,000 clones, roughly 78% of them present only once. Germline values: CDR1 MDHEN, CDR2 SYDVKM. The CDR3 consists of 13 residues. The V gene lost 8 bases and the J gene lost 5 bases, with 10 bases spanning the gap. Sequencing was done on a sample of peripheral blood. V is TRBV28 and J is TRBJ1-6, with D possibly TRBD1 on 5 matching bases. This receptor was obtained from a boy aged 2 to 10 with active or convalescent COVID-19. This CDR3 is CASAGRNNSPLHF. The CDR3 nucleotides read TGTGCCAGCGCGGGACGAAATAATTCACCCCTCCACTTT.